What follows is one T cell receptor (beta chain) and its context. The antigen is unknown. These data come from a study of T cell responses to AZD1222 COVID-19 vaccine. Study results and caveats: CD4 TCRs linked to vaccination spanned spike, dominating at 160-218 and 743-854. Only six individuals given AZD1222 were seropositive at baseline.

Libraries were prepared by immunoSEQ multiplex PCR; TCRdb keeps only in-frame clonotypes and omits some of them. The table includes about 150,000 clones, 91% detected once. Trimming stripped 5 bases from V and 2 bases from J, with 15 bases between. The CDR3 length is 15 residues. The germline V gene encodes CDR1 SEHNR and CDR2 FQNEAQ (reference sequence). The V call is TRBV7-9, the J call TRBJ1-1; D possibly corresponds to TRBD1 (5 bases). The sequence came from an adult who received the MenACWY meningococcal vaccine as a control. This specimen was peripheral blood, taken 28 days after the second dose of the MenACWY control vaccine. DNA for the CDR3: TGTGCCAGCAGCCAAGCACCGACAGCAAACACTGAAGCTTTCTTT. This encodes CASSQAPTANTEAFF.